The 26 T cell receptor beta chains presented below share a single source sample, sequenced in a study of T cells in Graves' hyperthyroidism and ophthalmopathy. It was RNA transcripts that yielded the amplified TCR beta CDR3 regions. The HTBI primer set served for first-round RT-PCR of the TCR CDR3. From the multiplex PCR reads, TCRdb called clonotypes with MiXCR, one entry per CDR3 protein. The sample has some 490,000 distinct CDR3 sequences, less than 25% seen once. The sequenced material came from blood. The source is a woman in her 70s with Graves' ophthalmopathy.

This chain links TRBV7-2 with TRBJ1-2; D ambiguous. Germline V gives CDR1 SGHTA, CDR2 FQGNSA. This CDR3 is 13 amino acids long. V was trimmed by 1 base and J by 7 bases, leaving 10 bases between them. CDR3 bases: TGTGCCAGCAGCTTAGGAGGGTCCACTGGCTACACCTTC. Residues: CASSLGGSTGYTF.

V usage is TRBV19 and J usage is TRBJ1-5; D remains ambiguous. CDR3 length equals 16 residues. V lost 7 bases and J lost 11, with 27 bases in between. The germline V gene encodes CDR1 LNHDA and CDR2 SQIVND (reference sequence). The CDR3 loop reads CASTTKDGPKTRSQHF. CDR3 DNA: TGTGCCAGTACAACGAAGGACGGGCCCAAGACCAGGTCCCAGCATTTT.

This clonotype was recorded a few times. This chain links TRBV6-1 with TRBJ2-7; TRBD2 is a possible D gene (6 bases). CDR3 length: 16 residues. Germline-derived CDR1 and CDR2 are MNHNS and SASEGT. Between the trimmed V and J ends, which lost 5 bases and 2 bases, there was a span of 19 bases. CDR3 protein: CASSTSRDLYTYEQYF. In DNA, the CDR3 is TGTGCCAGCAGTACGAGTCGGGACTTATACACCTACGAGCAGTACTTC.

This clonotype was seen a handful of times. This sequence joins TRBV20-1 and TRBJ2-7, with unresolved D. Germline V gene data show CDR1 as DFQATT and CDR2 as SNEGSKA (reference sequence). The CDR3 length is 11 residues. V dropped 6 bases and J dropped 2 bases, with 8 bases sitting between them. In DNA, the CDR3 is TGCAGTGCAACTTTACCCTACGAGCAGTACTTC. Translated, it gives CSATLPYEQYF.

The table lists this clonotype with many counts. The chain employs TRBV11-2 and TRBJ2-7, with D hard to call. Germline assignment: CDR1 SGHAT and CDR2 FQNNGV. The V gene lost 1 base and the J gene lost 3 bases, with 10 bases spanning the gap. The CDR3 consists of 14 residues. The CDR3, as DNA: TGTGCCAGCAGCTTAGGGCTCAGCCGCTACGAGCAGTACTTC. As protein: CASSLGLSRYEQYF.

This rearrangement joins TRBV20-1 to TRBJ1-3; 9 nucleotides match TRBD1. From germline, CDR1 is DFQATT and CDR2 SNEGSKA (reference sequence). Germline trimming cut 6 bases from V and 4 bases from J; bases unmatched to any gene: 7. CDR3 length: 14 residues. The CDR3 protein is CSALRQGVGNTIYF. In nucleotides, the CDR3 is TGCAGTGCACTCCGACAGGGGGTCGGAAACACCATATATTTT.

The chain is built from TRBV5-1 and TRBJ2-7; 11 nucleotides line up with TRBD2. The CDR3 runs to 17 residues. V lost 0 bases and J lost 1; bases outside the gene matches: 6. Per the germline V gene, CDR1 is SGHRS and CDR2 is YFSETQ. CDR3 nucleotide sequence: TGCGCCAGCAGCTTGGCCCCTAGCGGGAGGAAGTCCTACGAGCAGTACTTC. This gives the protein CASSLAPSGRKSYEQYF. The whole variable domain, filled in from reference TRBV5-1 and TRBJ2-7, reads KAGVTQTPRYLIKTRGQQVTLSCSPISGHRSVSWYQQTPGQGLQFLFEYFSETQRNKGNFPGRFSGRQFSNSRSEMNVSTLELGDSALYLCASSLAPSGRKSYEQYFGPGTRLTVT.

The chain links TRBV5-1 to TRBJ2-7; D may be TRBD1 or TRBD2 (5 bases each). The V gene's germline CDR1 is SGHRS and CDR2 YFSETQ. The CDR3 sequence is 15 residues long. The V and J ends lost 0 bases and 0 bases respectively, with 10 bases between them. The CDR3 DNA is TGCGCCAGCAGCTTGGAATGGGGGAGCTCCTACGAGCAGTACTTC. This gives the protein CASSLEWGSSYEQYF.

The chain uses TRBV15 and TRBJ2-1; 11 positions match TRBD1. Trimming at V came to 3 bases and at J to 10 bases, leaving 2 bases not matched to a gene. The CDR3 runs 13 residues. Germline V gives CDR1 LNHNV, CDR2 YYDKDF (reference sequence). The CDR3 is CATSRGQGGEQFF. The CDR3 DNA sequence: TGTGCCACCAGCAGGGGACAGGGGGGCGAGCAGTTCTTC.

V is TRBV6-2 or TRBV6-3 and J is TRBJ2-7, with 7 bases fitting TRBD2. The CDR3 contains 13 residues. The germline V gene has CDR1 MNHEY and CDR2 SVGEGT. Trimming took 4 bases from V and 7 from J; bases not matched to a gene: 7. Here the CDR3 reads CASSSYIGGEQYF. The CDR3 DNA reads as TGTGCCAGCAGTTCATACATCGGGGGGGAGCAGTACTTC.

This clonotype appeared a few times. The genes are TRBV15 and TRBJ2-7; 7 bases fit TRBD1. J gave up 1 base and V 0 bases, and 6 bases lay outside the gene matches. This CDR3 is 16 amino acids long. Germline V gene data show CDR1 as LNHNV and CDR2 as YYDKDF (reference sequence). Here the CDR3 reads CATSRDRRQGSYEQYF. The CDR3, as DNA: TGTGCCACCAGCAGAGATAGGCGACAGGGATCCTACGAGCAGTACTTC.

V is TRBV5-1 and J is TRBJ2-7; the match to TRBD2 covers 8 bases. V lost 8 bases and J lost 6; bases outside the gene matches: 16. This CDR3 comprises 15 residues. Germline V gene sequence: CDR1 SGHRS, CDR2 YFSETQ. The CDR3 bases are TGCGCCAGTAAGCCGGGACTAGGATCCGTCAGCGAGCAGTACTTC. It codes for CASKPGLGSVSEQYF.

This clonotype was recorded a few times. The chain is built from TRBV5-1 and TRBJ2-7; 7 bases agree with TRBD2. The CDR3 covers 15 residues. Germline loops: CDR1 SGHRS, CDR2 YFSETQ. Unmatched junction bases numbered 3, after V lost 0 bases and J lost 0 bases. This chain's CDR3 is CASSLDGGSSYEQYF. CDR3 sequence (DNA): TGCGCCAGCAGCTTGGACGGGGGGAGCTCCTACGAGCAGTACTTC.

This clonotype was picked up many times. The J gene is TRBJ1-1, the V gene TRBV11-2, with D perhaps matching TRBD1 (5 bases). The germline gives CDR1 SGHAT, CDR2 FQNNGV. This CDR3 comprises 15 residues. V was cut by 3 bases and J by 3 bases, with 14 bases left in between. As DNA, the CDR3 is TGTGCCAGCAGCTTGCGGGTGGGGGGTTACACTGAAGCTTTCTTT. Amino acid sequence: CASSLRVGGYTEAFF.

The CDR3 protein is CASSFGGTTYEQYF. CDR3 sequence (DNA): TGCGCCAGCAGCTTTGGCGGCACTACCTACGAGCAGTACTTC. V and J are TRBV5-1 and TRBJ2-7; no reliable D call. The CDR3 spans 14 residues. Trimming pared 2 bases from V and 2 bases from J, leaving 11 bases between. Germline CDR1 reads SGHRS; CDR2 reads YFSETQ.

This clonotype was seen only a few times. This sequence joins TRBV5-1 and TRBJ2-7; 11 positions agree with TRBD2. CDR1 is SGHRS and CDR2 is YFSETQ in the germline V gene. With V trimmed by 4 bases and J by 7 bases, 7 bases remained unmatched. The CDR3 is made up of 14 amino acids. CDR3 protein: CASSLGTSGDEQYF. In nucleotides, the CDR3 is TGCGCCAGCAGCCTGGGGACTAGCGGAGATGAGCAGTACTTC.

J is TRBJ2-4 and V is TRBV7-3; D not resolved. Germline V gene data show CDR1 as SGHTA and CDR2 as FQGTGA. Trimming pared 5 bases from V and 2 bases from J, leaving 13 bases between. CDR3 size: 15 residues. The CDR3 here is CASSQDSLSKNIQYF. CDR3 DNA sequence: TGTGCCAGCAGCCAAGATTCCTTATCCAAAAACATTCAGTACTTC. Full variable domain (remainder filled in from reference TRBV7-3 and TRBJ2-4): GAGVSQTPSNKVTEKGKYVELRCDPISGHTALYWYRQSLGQGPEFLIYFQGTGAADDSGLPNDRFFAVRPEGSVSTLKIQRTERGDSAVYLCASSQDSLSKNIQYFGAGTRLSVL.

This clonotype appeared many times. The V and J genes are TRBV27 and TRBJ2-7, with 9 nucleotides matching TRBD2. The CDR3 extends over 14 amino acids. Germline trimming cut 8 bases from V and 5 bases from J; bases unmatched to any gene: 10. Germline assignment: CDR1 MNHEY and CDR2 SMNVEV (reference sequence). The CDR3 is CASAGLALNHEQYF. In DNA form, the CDR3 reads TGTGCCAGCGCGGGACTAGCCTTGAACCACGAGCAGTACTTC.

Many counts were recorded for this clonotype. The chain couples TRBV27 to TRBJ2-1, with D maybe TRBD2 (7 bases). CDR1 is MNHEY, CDR2 SMNVEV, per germline (reference sequence). V lost 6 bases and J lost 3, with 18 bases in between. The length of the CDR3 is 16 residues. In DNA form, the CDR3 reads TGTGCCAGCAGCCTCGGGGGGCGAAAAAGCTACAATGAGCAGTTCTTC. Protein product: CASSLGGRKSYNEQFF.

The chain employs TRBV29-1 and TRBJ1-2; the D is unclear. The ends were cut back, 0 bases at V and 4 bases at J, with 9 bases in the middle. This CDR3 is 13 amino acids long. In germline, CDR1 is SQVTM, CDR2 ANQGSEA. The CDR3 loop reads CSVEDRPGYGYTF. In DNA form, the CDR3 reads TGCAGCGTTGAAGACCGACCTGGCTATGGCTACACCTTC.

Only a few counts were recorded for this clonotype. This chain links TRBV12-3 or TRBV12-4 with TRBJ1-1; possibly TRBD1 for D (5 bases). With 5 bases removed from V and 0 bases from J, the gap between germline ends came to 13 bases. The CDR3 consists of 15 residues. Here the CDR3 reads CASSPKGRLNTEAFF. In DNA, the CDR3 is TGTGCCAGCAGTCCCAAGGGACGGCTGAACACTGAAGCTTTCTTT.

As for this clonotype: A much larger clonotype is one base distant, so this may be a read error. V and J are TRBV10-3 and TRBJ2-1; 7 bases are a match to TRBD2. The V and J ends lost 8 bases and 8 bases, in that order; junction bases with no gene match: 12. CDR1 and CDR2 (germline): ENHRY, SYGVKD. This CDR3 has 14 amino acids. As DNA, the CDR3 is TGTGCCATCGGTGGCGGGAGAACTAGCGATGAGCAGTTCTTC. Amino acids: CAIGGGRTSDEQFF.

The chain recombines TRBV12-3 or TRBV12-4 with TRBJ2-5; TRBD2 matches at 11 bases. The CDR3 runs to 14 residues. V gave up 0 bases and J gave up 13 bases; unmatched junction bases: 7. DNA of the CDR3: TGTGCCAGCAGTTTAGCGCTTACTAGCGGGAGTCTGTACTTC. Protein: CASSLALTSGSLYF.

The table lists this clonotype with a few counts. The gene calls are TRBV10-1 and TRBJ2-3; 7 nucleotides agree with TRBD2. V was pared by 0 bases and J by 1 base, with 4 bases of the junction left unmatched. CDR3 size: 16 residues. From germline, CDR1 is WNHNN and CDR2 SYGVQD (reference sequence). The CDR3 is CASSESSLAGTDTQYF. Written as DNA, the CDR3 is TGCGCCAGCAGTGAGTCGAGCCTAGCGGGCACAGATACGCAGTATTTT.

This clonotype was observed a handful of times. The rearrangement joins TRBV10-2 to TRBJ2-3; D may be TRBD2 (6 bases). The CDR3 is 14 residues long. In germline, CDR1 is WSHSY, CDR2 SAAADI. V shed 6 bases and J shed 1 base, with 11 bases lying between them. This chain's CDR3 is CASRDYQGTDTQYF. In DNA form, the CDR3 reads TGCGCCAGCAGGGACTACCAAGGCACAGATACGCAGTATTTT.

This clonotype was detected only a few times. This rearrangement joins TRBV28 to TRBJ2-7; the D gene is possibly TRBD2 (5 bases). Deletions cut 5 bases from V and 5 bases from J, with 10 bases between. This CDR3 is built from 12 residues. Germline V gene lookup returns CDR1 MDHEN and CDR2 SYDVKM. Here the CDR3 reads CASSPGKNEQYF. CDR3 coding DNA: TGTGCCAGCAGTCCGGGGAAAAACGAGCAGTACTTC.